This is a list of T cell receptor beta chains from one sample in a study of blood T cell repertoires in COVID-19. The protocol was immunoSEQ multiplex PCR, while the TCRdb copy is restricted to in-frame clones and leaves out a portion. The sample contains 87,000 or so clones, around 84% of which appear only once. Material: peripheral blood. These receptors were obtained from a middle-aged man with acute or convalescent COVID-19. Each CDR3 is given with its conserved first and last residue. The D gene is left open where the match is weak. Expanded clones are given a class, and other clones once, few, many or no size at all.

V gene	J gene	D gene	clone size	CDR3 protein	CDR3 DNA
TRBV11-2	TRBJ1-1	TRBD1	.	CASSLLQGDTEAFF	TGTGCCAGCAGCCTACTACAGGGGGACACTGAAGCTTTCTTT
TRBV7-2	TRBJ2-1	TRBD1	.	CASTLRGGDEQFF	TGTGCCAGCACCCTCCGAGGGGGCGATGAGCAGTTCTTC
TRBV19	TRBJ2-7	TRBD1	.	CASSRRQGAYEQYF	TGTGCCAGTAGTCGGAGACAGGGTGCCTACGAGCAGTACTTC
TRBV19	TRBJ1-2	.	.	CASRPPSPPGARGYTF	TGTGCCAGTAGACCGCCGTCTCCGCCTGGGGCGCGCGGCTACACCTTC
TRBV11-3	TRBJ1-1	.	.	CASSQSGGNTEAFF	TGTGCCAGCAGCCAATCCGGGGGGAACACTGAAGCTTTCTTT
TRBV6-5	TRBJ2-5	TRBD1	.	CASGRDRGGETQYF	TGTGCCAGCGGCCGGGACAGGGGGGGGGAGACCCAGTACTTC
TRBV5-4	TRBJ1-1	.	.	CASSSREDYTEAFF	TGTGCCAGCAGCTCTCGGGAAGACTACACTGAAGCTTTCTTT
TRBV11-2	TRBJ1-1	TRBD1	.	CASSSMSGGNTEAFF	TGTGCCAGCAGCTCCATGTCAGGGGGCAACACTGAAGCTTTCTTT
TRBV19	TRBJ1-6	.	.	CASSMGPNSPLHF	TGTGCCAGTAGTATGGGGCCAAATTCACCCCTCCACTTT
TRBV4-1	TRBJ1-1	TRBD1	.	CASSYPGQGATEAFF	TGCGCCAGCAGCTACCCGGGACAGGGGGCTACTGAAGCTTTCTTT
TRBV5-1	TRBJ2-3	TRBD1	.	CASSLEGQGADTQYF	TGCGCCAGCAGCTTGGAGGGACAGGGGGCAGATACGCAGTATTTT
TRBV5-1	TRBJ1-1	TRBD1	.	CASSPNTGGTEAFF	TGCGCCAGCAGCCCTAACACAGGGGGCACTGAAGCTTTCTTT
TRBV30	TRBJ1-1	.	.	CAWSSDTEAFF	TGTGCCTGGAGTTCGGACACTGAAGCTTTCTTT
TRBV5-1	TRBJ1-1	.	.	CASSLDRVLWNTEAFF	TGCGCCAGCAGCTTGGACAGGGTACTCTGGAACACTGAAGCTTTCTTT
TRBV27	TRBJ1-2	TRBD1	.	CASSQGQGYFNYGYTF	TGTGCCAGCAGTCAAGGACAGGGCTACTTTAACTATGGCTACACCTTC
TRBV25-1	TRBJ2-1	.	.	CASGGSQGWHEQFF	TGTGCCAGCGGGGGAAGTCAGGGGTGGCATGAGCAGTTCTTC
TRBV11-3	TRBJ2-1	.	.	CASSLGRTTSNEQFF	TGTGCCAGCAGCTTAGGCCGTACTACTTCTAATGAGCAGTTCTTC
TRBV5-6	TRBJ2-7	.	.	CASSLPTGSEQYF	TGTGCCAGCAGCTTGCCAACAGGGTCCGAGCAGTACTTC
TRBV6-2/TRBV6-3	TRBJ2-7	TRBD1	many	CASSYSTGGFYEQYF	TGTGCCAGCAGTTACTCGACAGGGGGATTTTACGAGCAGTACTTC
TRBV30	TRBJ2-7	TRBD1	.	CAWSGDRGYEQYF	TGTGCCTGGAGTGGGGACAGGGGCTACGAGCAGTACTTC
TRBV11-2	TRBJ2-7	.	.	CASSLMGLSYEQYF	TGTGCCAGCAGCTTAATGGGGCTCTCCTACGAGCAGTACTTC
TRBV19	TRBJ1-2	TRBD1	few	CASSTNRGLQNYGYTF	TGTGCCAGTAGTACAAACAGGGGGCTTCAGAACTATGGCTACACCTTC
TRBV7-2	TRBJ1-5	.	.	CASSLKGGLADNQPQHF	TGTGCCAGCAGCTTAAAGGGGGGGTTGGCAGACAATCAGCCCCAGCATTTT
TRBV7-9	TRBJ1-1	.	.	CASRWAENTEAFF	TGTGCCAGCAGATGGGCAGAGAACACTGAAGCTTTCTTT
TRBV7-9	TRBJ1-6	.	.	CASRRALSTDSPLHF	TGTGCCAGCCGGCGGGCCCTCTCTACGGATTCACCCCTCCACTTT
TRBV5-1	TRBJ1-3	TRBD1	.	CASSYTQGQGYGNTIYF	TGCGCCAGCAGCTACACACAAGGACAGGGGTATGGAAACACCATATATTTT
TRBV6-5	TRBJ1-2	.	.	CASSYSIGVGTSGYTF	TGTGCCAGCAGTTACTCCATTGGGGTTGGGACTTCTGGCTACACCTTC
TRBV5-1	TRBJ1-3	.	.	CASSLSGNLNTIYF	TGCGCCAGCAGCTTATCAGGAAATTTAAACACCATATATTTT
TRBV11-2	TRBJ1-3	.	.	CASKRLRGRTGNTIYF	TGTGCCAGCAAGAGGTTGCGGGGGCGAACTGGAAACACCATATATTTT
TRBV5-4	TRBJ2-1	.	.	CASSFPEGREQFF	TGTGCCAGCAGCTTTCCTGAGGGCCGAGAGCAGTTCTTC
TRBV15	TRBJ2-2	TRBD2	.	CATSKLAGVLTPGELFF	TGTGCCACCAGCAAACTAGCGGGGGTCCTGACTCCCGGGGAGCTGTTTTTT
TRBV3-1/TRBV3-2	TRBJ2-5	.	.	CASSRRGARGETQYF	TGTGCCAGCAGCCGCCGGGGGGCGCGGGGAGAGACCCAGTACTTC
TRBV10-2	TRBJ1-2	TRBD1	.	CASSEPPDRANYGYTF	TGCGCCAGCAGTGAGCCCCCGGACAGGGCTAACTATGGCTACACCTTC
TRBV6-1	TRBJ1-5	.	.	CASSEVRGGQPQHF	TGTGCCAGCAGTGAAGTGCGGGGGGGCCAGCCCCAGCATTTT
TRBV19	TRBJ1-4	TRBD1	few	CASSPNGGTGRNEKLFF	TGTGCCAGTAGTCCAAACGGAGGGACAGGACGTAATGAAAAACTGTTTTTT
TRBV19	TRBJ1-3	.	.	CASSIGLRSGNTIYF	TGTGCCAGTAGTATAGGGCTTCGTTCTGGAAACACCATATATTTT
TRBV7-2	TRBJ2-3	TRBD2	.	CASSLGLAGEDTQYF	TGTGCCAGCAGCTTAGGGCTAGCGGGGGAAGATACGCAGTATTTT
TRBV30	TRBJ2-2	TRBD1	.	CAWSHTGDTGELFF	TGTGCCTGGAGTCATACAGGGGATACCGGGGAGCTGTTTTTT